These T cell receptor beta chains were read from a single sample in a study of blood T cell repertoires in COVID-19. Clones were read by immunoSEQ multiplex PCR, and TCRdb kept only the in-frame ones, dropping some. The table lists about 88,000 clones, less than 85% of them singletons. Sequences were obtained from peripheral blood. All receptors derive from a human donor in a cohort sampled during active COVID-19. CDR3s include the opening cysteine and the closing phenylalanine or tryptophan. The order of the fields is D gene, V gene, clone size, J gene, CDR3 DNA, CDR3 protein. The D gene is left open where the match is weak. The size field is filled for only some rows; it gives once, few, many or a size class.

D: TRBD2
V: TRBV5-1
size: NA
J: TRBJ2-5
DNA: TGCGCCAGCAGCTTGTACGGCGGGAGTACCCAAGAGACCCAGTACTTC
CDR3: CASSLYGGSTQETQYF

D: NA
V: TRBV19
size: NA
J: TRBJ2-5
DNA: TGTGCCAGTAGTAAGCGGTCAGAGACCCAGTACTTC
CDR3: CASSKRSETQYF

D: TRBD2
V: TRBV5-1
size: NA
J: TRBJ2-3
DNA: TGCGCCAGCAGCTTGTGGGGTCCTAGCGGGAGGGCCCAAGATACGCAGTATTTT
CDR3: CASSLWGPSGRAQDTQYF

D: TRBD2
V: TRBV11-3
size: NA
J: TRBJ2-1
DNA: TGTGCCAGCAGCTCGAGCGGGAGCGCTGGTGATTCCTACAATGAGCAGTTCTTC
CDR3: CASSSSGSAGDSYNEQFF

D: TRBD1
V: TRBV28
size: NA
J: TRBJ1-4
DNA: TGTGCCAGCAGCAAACCGGGACAGGGGGTTTGGGAAAAACTGTTTTTT
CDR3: CASSKPGQGVWEKLFF

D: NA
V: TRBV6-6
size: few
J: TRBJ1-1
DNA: TGTGCCGCGAGGGCGTCCAACACTGAAGCTTTCTTT
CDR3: CAARASNTEAFF

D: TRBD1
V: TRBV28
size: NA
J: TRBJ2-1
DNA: TGTGCCAGCATTACGACCGGGACAGGGGGATACAATGAGCAGTTCTTC
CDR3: CASITTGTGGYNEQFF

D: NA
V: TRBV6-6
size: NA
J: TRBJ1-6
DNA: TGTGCCAGCAGTTACTACACGGGGGTGGATAATTCACCCCTCCACTTT
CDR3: CASSYYTGVDNSPLHF

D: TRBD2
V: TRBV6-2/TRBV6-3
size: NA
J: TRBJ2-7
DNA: TGTGCCAGCAGTGACGATGGACTAGCGGGAGGTCGGTACTTC
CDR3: CASSDDGLAGGRYF

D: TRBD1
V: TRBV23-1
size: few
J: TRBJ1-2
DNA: TGCGCCAGCAGTCAAAGGGGGCCCCAAGGCTACACCTTC
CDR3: CASSQRGPQGYTF

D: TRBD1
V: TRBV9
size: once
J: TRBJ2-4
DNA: TGTGCCAGCAGCAGCGTAGGCCCCGGGACAGGGGGGGTTCAGTACTTC
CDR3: CASSSVGPGTGGVQYF

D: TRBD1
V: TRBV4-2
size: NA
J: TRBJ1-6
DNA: TGTGCCAGCAGCCAAGGAGACAGGGATAGTTCACCCCTCCACTTT
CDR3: CASSQGDRDSSPLHF

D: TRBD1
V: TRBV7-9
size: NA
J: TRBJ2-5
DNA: TGTGCCAGCAGTAGGGACAGGGGGAGGCTTGAGACCCAGTACTTC
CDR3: CASSRDRGRLETQYF

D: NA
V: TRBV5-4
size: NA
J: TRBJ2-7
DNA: TGTGCCAGCAGCTTCGACAGAGCCTACGAGCAGTACTTC
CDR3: CASSFDRAYEQYF

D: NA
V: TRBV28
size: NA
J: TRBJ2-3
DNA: TGTGCCAGCAGTATCAGGGAAGGTACGCAGTATTTT
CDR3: CASSIREGTQYF

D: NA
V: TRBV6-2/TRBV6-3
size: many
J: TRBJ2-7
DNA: TGTGCCAGCAGTTATGAGGCCTCCTACGAGCAGTACTTC
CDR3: CASSYEASYEQYF

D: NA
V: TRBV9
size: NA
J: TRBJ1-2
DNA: TGTGCCAGCAGCGTAGCTTTTGGCAGCGACTATGGCTACACCTTC
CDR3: CASSVAFGSDYGYTF

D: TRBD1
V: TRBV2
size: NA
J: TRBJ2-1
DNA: TGTGCCAGCAGTTCTACAGGGGTGGTACCACAGTTCTTC
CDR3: CASSSTGVVPQFF

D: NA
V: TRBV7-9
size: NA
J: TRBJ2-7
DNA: TGTGCCAGCAGCTCGGACAGACAGAATTACGAGCAGTACTTC
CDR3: CASSSDRQNYEQYF

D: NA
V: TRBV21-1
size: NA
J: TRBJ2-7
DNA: TGTGCCAGCAGCAAGTGGCCGGAAAGACTAGCGGGGGCGAATGAGCAGTACTTC
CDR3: CASSKWPERLAGANEQYF

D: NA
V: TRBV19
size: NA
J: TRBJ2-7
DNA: TGTGCCAGTACCCGAGAGGGATCCTACGAGCAGTACTTC
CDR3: CASTREGSYEQYF

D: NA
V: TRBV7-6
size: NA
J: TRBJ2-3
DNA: TGTGCCAGCACCGGCCAGAGGGCCGGCACAGATACGCAGTATTTT
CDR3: CASTGQRAGTDTQYF

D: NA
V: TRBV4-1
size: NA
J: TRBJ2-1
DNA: TGCGCCAGCAGCCCGAGAGGGCCTAGCCTTTACAATGAGCAGTTCTTC
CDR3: CASSPRGPSLYNEQFF

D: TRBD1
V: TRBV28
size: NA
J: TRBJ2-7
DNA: TGTGCCAGCAGTTTTGTAAGTGGTAGGGGGACAGGGACTTACGAGCAGTACTTC
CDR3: CASSFVSGRGTGTYEQYF

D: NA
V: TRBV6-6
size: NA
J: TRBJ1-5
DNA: TGTGCCAGCAGCAAAAACAGGGACGTCAATCAGCCCCAGCATTTT
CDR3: CASSKNRDVNQPQHF

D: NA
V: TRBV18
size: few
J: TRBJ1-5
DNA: TGTGCCAGCTCACCACGGGAGGGGAGCAATCAGCCCCAGCATTTT
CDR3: CASSPREGSNQPQHF

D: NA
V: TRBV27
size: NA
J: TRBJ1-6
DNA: TGTGCCAGCAGCCCAAAAAGACAGGTCCCCCTCCACTTT
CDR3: CASSPKRQVPLHF

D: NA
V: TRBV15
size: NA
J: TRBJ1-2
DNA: TGTGCCACCAGCCACGTTCCCCGGGAGGCTAACTATGGCTACACCTTC
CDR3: CATSHVPREANYGYTF

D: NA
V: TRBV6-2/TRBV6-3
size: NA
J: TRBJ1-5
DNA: TGTGCCAGCAGTAACCCGACAGTTAGCGGTAATCAGCCCCAGCATTTT
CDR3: CASSNPTVSGNQPQHF

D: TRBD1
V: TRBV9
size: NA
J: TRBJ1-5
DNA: TGTGCCAGCAGCGTCCAGGGGGCGCGGGGTCAGCCCCAGCATTTT
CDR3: CASSVQGARGQPQHF

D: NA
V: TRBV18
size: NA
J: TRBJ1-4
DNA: TGTGCCAGCTCACCACGTCAGGGAACTAATGAAAAACTGTTTTTT
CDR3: CASSPRQGTNEKLFF

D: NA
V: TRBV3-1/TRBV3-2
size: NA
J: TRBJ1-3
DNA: TGTGCCAGCAGCGAAGACAGCTCTGGAAACACCATATATTTT
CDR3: CASSEDSSGNTIYF

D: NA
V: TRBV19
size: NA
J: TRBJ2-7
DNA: TGTGCCAGTAGTATAGCGGGTTACGAGCAGTACTTC
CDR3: CASSIAGYEQYF

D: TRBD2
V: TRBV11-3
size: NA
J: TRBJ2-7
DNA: TGTGCCAGCAGCCCCGGGGTAGCGGGGGCTGGTGAGCAGTACTTC
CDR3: CASSPGVAGAGEQYF

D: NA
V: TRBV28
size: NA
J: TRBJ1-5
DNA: TGTGCCAGCAGCCCCTCGGTGGGCAATCAGCCCCAGCATTTT
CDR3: CASSPSVGNQPQHF

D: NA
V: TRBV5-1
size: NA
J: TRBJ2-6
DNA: TGCGCCAGCAGCTTGGAGGGGGATCCTGGGGCCAACGTCCTGACTTTC
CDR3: CASSLEGDPGANVLTF

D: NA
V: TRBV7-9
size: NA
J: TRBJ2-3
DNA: TGTGCCAGCAGCTTAGTACAGACCACAGATACGCAGTATTTT
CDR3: CASSLVQTTDTQYF

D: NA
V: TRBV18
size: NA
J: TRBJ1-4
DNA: TGTGCCAGCTCACCACCTTCTACGATCGGTGAAAAACTGTTTTTT
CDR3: CASSPPSTIGEKLFF

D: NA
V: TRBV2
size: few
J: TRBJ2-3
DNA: TGTGCCAGCTCGTGGGACAAATCCACAGATACGCAGTATTTT
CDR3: CASSWDKSTDTQYF

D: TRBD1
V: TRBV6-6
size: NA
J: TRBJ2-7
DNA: TGTGCCAGCAGATCCCCGGGACAGGGGGCTTGGGAGCAGTACTTC
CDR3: CASRSPGQGAWEQYF

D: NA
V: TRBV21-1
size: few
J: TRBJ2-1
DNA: TGTGCCAGCAGCAACGGACAGGGCCGCTCCTACAATGAGCAGTTCTTC
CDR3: CASSNGQGRSYNEQFF

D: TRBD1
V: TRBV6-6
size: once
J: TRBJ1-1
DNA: TGTGCCAGCAGTTGGGGGGACAGGTCGAACACTGAAGCTTTCTTT
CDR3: CASSWGDRSNTEAFF